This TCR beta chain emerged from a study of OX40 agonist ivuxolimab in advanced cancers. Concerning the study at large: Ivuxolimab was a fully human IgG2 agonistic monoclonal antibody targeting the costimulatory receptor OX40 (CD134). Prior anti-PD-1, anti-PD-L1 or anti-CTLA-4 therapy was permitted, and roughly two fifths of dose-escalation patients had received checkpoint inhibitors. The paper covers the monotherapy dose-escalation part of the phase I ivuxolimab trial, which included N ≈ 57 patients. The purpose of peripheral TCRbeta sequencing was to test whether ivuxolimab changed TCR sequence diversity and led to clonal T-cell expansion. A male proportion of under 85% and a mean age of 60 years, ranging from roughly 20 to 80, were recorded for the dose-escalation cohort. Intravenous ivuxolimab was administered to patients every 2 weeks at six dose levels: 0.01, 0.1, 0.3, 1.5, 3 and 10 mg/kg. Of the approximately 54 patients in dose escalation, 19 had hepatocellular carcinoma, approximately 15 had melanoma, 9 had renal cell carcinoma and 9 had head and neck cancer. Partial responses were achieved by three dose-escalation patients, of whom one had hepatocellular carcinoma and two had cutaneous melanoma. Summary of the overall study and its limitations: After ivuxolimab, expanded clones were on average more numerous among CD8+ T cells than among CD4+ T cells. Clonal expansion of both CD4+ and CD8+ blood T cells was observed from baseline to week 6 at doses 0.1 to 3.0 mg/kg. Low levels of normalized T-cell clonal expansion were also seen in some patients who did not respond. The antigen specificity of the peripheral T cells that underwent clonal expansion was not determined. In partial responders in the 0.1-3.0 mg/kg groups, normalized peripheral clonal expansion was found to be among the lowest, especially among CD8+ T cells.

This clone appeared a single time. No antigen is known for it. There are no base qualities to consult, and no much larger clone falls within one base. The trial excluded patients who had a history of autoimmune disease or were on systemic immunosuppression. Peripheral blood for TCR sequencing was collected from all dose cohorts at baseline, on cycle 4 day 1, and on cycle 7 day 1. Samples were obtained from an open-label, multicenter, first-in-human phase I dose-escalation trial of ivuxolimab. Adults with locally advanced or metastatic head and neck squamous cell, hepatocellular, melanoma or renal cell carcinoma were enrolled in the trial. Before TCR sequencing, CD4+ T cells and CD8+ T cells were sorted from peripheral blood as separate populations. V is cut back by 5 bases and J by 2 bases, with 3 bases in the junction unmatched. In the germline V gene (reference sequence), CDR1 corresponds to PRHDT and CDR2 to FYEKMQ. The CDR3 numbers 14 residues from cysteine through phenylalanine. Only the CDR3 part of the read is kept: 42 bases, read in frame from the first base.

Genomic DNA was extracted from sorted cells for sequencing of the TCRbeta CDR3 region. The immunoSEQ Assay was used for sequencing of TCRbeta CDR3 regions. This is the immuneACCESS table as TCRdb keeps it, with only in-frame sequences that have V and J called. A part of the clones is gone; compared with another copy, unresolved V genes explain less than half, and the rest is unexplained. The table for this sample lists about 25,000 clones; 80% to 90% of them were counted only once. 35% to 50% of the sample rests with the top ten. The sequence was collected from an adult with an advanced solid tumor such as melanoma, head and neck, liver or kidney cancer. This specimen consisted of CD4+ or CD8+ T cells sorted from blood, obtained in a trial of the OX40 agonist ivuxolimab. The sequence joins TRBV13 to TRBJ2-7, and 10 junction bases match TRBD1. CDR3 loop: CASSAGTGAYEQYF. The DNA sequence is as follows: TGTGCCAGCAGCGCTGGGACAGGGGCCTACGAGCAGTACTTC.